This is a list of T cell receptor beta chains from one sample in a study of T cell responses to AZD1222 COVID-19 vaccine. Clones were sequenced by immunoSEQ multiplex PCR, and TCRdb holds only the in-frame ones, with some missing. This sample has about 130,000 clones; 89% occur once, and the top ten carry around 4%. Sequences were derived from peripheral blood, sampled on day 0 of AZD1222 vaccination. The source is an adult in good health. CDR3s include the opening cysteine and the closing phenylalanine or tryptophan. The D gene is left open where the match is weak. The size of a clone is reported for some rows only, either as once, few or many, or as a class for expanded clones.

>17|few|TRBJ2-3|TRBV29-1|TRBD2
CSVEDVGAGGYTDTQYF
TGCAGCGTTGAAGATGTCGGAGCGGGGGGTTACACAGATACGCAGTATTTT
>17|NA|TRBJ1-5|TRBV14|NA
CASSQRGKEYSNQPQHF
TGTGCCAGCAGCCAGAGGGGAAAAGAATATAGCAATCAGCCCCAGCATTTT
>13|once|TRBJ2-7|TRBV6-5|NA
CASSSRGLYEQYF
TGTGCCAGCAGTTCCAGAGGTCTCTACGAGCAGTACTTC
>17|NA|TRBJ1-2|TRBV27|TRBD1
CASSSTWGGGTKGGYTF
TGTGCCAGCAGTTCAACCTGGGGAGGGGGCACGAAAGGTGGCTACACCTTC
>15|NA|TRBJ2-5|TRBV7-7|NA
CASSLSGGRRETQYF
TGTGCTAGCAGCTTAAGTGGGGGGCGAAGAGAGACCCAGTACTTC
>14|few|TRBJ1-5|TRBV2|NA
CASVGVYGNQPQHF
TGTGCCAGCGTAGGTGTTTATGGCAATCAGCCCCAGCATTTT
>14|NA|TRBJ2-7|TRBV6-5|TRBD2
CASSYSGTRDEQYF
TGTGCCAGCAGTTACTCGGGGACTAGGGACGAGCAGTACTTC
>18|NA|TRBJ2-3|TRBV29-1|TRBD2
CSVVGLAGGRLNTDTQYF
TGCAGCGTTGTTGGACTAGCGGGGGGCCGTTTAAACACAGATACGCAGTATTTT
>15|NA|TRBJ2-5|TRBV19|TRBD2
CASSSLAGDQETQYF
TGTGCCAGTAGTAGCCTAGCGGGGGACCAAGAGACCCAGTACTTC
>18|NA|TRBJ1-4|TRBV5-1|NA
CASSYGFGTDATNEKLFF
TGCGCCAGCAGCTACGGGTTTGGGACGGATGCAACTAATGAAAAACTGTTTTTT
>14|NA|TRBJ1-6|TRBV27|NA
CASSWAPNNSPLHF
TGTGCCAGCAGCTGGGCCCCCAATAATTCACCCCTCCACTTT
>14|NA|TRBJ1-2|TRBV12-5|TRBD1
CASGLDRGAYGYTF
TGTGCTAGTGGCCTGGACAGGGGCGCCTATGGCTACACCTTC
>15|NA|TRBJ1-5|TRBV5-1|TRBD1
CASSPGQGGNQPQHF
TGCGCCAGCAGCCCGGGACAGGGAGGGAATCAGCCCCAGCATTTT